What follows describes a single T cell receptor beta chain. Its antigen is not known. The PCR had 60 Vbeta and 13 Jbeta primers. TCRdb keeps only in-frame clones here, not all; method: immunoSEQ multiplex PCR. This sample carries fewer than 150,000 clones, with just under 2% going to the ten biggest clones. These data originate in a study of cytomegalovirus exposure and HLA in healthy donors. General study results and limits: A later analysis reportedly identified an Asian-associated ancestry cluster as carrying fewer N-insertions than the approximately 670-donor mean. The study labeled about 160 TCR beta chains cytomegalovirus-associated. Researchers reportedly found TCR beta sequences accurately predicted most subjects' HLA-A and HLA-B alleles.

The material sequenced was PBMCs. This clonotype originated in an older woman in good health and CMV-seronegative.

Written as DNA, the CDR3 is TGTGCCAGCACCCGTGGGGGGGCGGGCACTGAAGCTTTCTTT. Translated: CASTRGGAGTEAFF. The chain links TRBV7-9 to TRBJ1-1; D is perhaps TRBD1 (6 bases). The CDR3 is 14 residues long. The V gene's germline CDR1 is SEHNR and CDR2 FQNEAQ (reference sequence). The V gene lost 7 bases and the J gene lost 4 bases, with 16 bases spanning the gap. The full variable domain, its missing parts supplied by reference TRBV7-9 and TRBJ1-1, is DTGVSQNPRHKITKRGQNVTFRCDPISEHNRLYWYRQTLGQGPEFLTYFQNEAQLEKSRLLSDRFSAERPKGSFSTLEIQRTEQGDSAMYLCASTRGGAGTEAFFGQGTRLTVV.